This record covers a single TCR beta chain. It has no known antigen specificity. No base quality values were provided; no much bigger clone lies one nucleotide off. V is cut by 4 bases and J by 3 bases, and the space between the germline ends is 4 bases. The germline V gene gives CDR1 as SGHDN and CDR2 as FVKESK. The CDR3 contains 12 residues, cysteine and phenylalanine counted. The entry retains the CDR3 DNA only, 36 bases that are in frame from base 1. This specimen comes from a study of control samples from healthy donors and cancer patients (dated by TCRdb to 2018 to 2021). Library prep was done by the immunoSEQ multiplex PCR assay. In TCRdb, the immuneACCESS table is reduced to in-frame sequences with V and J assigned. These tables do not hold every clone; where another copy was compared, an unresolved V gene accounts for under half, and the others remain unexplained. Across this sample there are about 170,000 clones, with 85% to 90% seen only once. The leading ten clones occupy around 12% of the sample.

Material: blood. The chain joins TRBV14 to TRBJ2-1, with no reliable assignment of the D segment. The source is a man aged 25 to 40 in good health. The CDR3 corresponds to CASSPNYNEQFF. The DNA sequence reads TGTGCCAGCAGCCCTAACTACAATGAGCAGTTCTTC. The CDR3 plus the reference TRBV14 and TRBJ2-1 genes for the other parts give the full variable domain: EAGVTQFPSHSVIEKGQTVTLRCDPISGHDNLYWYRRVMGKEIKFLLHFVKESKQDESGMPNNRFLAERTGGTYSTLKVQPAELEDSGVYFCASSPNYNEQFFGPGTRLTVL.